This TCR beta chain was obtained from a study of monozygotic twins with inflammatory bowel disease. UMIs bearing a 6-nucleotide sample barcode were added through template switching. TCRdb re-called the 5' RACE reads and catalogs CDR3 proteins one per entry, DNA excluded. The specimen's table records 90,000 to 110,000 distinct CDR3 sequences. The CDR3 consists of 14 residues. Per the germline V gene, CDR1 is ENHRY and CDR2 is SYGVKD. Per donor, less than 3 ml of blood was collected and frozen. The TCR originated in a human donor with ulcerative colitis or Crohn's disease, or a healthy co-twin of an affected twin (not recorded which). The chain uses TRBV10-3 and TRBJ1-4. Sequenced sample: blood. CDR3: CAISDPRRDEKLFF.